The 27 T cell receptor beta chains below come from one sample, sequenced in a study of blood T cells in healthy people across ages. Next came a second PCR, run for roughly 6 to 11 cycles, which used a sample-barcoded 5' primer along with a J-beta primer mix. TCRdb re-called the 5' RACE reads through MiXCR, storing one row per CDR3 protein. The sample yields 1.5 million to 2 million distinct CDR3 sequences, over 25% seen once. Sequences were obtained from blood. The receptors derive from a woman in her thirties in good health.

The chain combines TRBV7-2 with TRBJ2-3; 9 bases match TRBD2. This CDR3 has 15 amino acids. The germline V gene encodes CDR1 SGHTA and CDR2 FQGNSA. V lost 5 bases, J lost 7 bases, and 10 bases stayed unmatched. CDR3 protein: CASSIGLARGNTQYF. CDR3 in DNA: TGTGCCAGCAGCATTGGACTAGCGCGTGGGAATACGCAGTATTTT.

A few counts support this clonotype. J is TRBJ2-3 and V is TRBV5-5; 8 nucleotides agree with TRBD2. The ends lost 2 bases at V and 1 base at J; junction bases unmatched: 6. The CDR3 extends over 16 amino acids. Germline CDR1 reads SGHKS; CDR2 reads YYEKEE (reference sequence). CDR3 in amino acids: CASSFISGGRTDTQYF. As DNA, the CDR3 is TGTGCCAGCAGCTTTATAAGCGGGGGACGCACAGATACGCAGTATTTT.

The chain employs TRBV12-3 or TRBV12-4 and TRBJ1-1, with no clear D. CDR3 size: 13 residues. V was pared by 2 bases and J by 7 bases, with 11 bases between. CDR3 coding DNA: TGTGCCAGCAGTTTAAAGTCCAAGTTTGAAGCTTTCTTT. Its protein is CASSLKSKFEAFF.

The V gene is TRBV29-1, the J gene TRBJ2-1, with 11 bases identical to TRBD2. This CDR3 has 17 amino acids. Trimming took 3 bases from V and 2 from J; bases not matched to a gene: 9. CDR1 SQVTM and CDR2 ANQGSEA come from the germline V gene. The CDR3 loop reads CSVDWLTSGSTYNEQFF. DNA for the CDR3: TGCAGCGTTGACTGGCTTACTAGCGGGAGTACCTACAATGAGCAGTTCTTC.

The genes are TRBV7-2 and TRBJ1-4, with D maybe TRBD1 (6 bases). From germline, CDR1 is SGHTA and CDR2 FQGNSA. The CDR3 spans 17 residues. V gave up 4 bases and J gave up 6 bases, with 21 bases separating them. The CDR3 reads CASSSKGDRDWDEKLFF. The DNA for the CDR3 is TGTGCCAGCAGCTCCAAGGGGGACCGGGACTGGGATGAAAAACTGTTTTTT. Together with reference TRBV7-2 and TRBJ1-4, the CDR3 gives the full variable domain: GAGVSQSPSNKVTEKGKDVELRCDPISGHTALYWYRQSLGQGLEFLIYFQGNSAPDKSGLPSDRFSAERTGGSVSTLTIQRTQQEDSAVYLCASSSKGDRDWDEKLFFGSGTQLSVL.

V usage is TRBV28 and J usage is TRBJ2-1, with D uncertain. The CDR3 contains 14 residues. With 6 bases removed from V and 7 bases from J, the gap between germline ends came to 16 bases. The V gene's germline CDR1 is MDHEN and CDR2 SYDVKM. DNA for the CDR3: TGTGCCAGCAGCGCACCCCGGCCAACTAATGAGCAGTTCTTC. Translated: CASSAPRPTNEQFF.

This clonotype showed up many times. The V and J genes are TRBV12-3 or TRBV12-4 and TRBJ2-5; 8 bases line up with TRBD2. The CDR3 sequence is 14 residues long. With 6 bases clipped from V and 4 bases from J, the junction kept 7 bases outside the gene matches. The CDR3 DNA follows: TGTGCCAGCAGCCTAAGCGGGGGAGCAGAGACCCAGTACTTC. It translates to CASSLSGGAETQYF.

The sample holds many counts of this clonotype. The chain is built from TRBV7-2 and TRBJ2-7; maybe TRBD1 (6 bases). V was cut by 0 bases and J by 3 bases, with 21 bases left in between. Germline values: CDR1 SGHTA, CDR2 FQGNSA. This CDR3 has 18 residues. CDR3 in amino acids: CASSLARQGRTSFYEQYF. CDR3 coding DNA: TGTGCCAGCAGCTTAGCCCGCCAGGGGCGTACTTCTTTCTACGAGCAGTACTTC.

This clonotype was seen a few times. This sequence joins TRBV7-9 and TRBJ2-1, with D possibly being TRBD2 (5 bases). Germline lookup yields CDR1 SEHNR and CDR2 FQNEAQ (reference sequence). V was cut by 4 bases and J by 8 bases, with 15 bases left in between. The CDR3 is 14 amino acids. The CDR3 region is CASSSLGSGDEQFF. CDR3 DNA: TGTGCCAGCAGCTCCCTTGGGAGCGGAGATGAGCAGTTCTTC.

CDR3 region: CAISPGVREKLFF. CDR3 coding DNA: TGTGCCATCAGTCCGGGGGTTCGGGAAAAACTGTTTTTT. The gene calls are TRBV10-3 and TRBJ1-4; maybe TRBD1 (5 bases). With 5 bases removed from V and 8 bases from J, the gap between germline ends came to 12 bases. The CDR3 length is 13 residues. Germline CDR1 and CDR2: ENHRY and SYGVKD.

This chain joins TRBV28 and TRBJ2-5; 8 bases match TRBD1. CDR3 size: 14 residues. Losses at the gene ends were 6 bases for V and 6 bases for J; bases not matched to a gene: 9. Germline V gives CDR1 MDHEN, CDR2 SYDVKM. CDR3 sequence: CASRSGQGGKTQYF. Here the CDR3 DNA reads TGTGCCAGCAGATCCGGACAGGGAGGAAAGACCCAGTACTTC.

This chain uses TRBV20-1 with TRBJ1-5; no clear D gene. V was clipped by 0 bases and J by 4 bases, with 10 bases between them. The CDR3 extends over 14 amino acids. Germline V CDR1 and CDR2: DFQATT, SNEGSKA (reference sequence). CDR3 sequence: CSARDPGRNQPQHF. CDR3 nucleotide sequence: TGCAGTGCTAGAGATCCGGGAAGGAATCAGCCCCAGCATTTT.

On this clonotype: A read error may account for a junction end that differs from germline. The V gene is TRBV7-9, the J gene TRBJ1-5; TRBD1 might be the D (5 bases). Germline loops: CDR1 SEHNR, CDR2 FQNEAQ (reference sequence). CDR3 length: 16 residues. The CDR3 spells CACSLSDNASNQPQHF. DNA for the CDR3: TGTGCCTGCAGCCTCTCGGACAACGCTTCCAATCAGCCCCAGCATTTT.

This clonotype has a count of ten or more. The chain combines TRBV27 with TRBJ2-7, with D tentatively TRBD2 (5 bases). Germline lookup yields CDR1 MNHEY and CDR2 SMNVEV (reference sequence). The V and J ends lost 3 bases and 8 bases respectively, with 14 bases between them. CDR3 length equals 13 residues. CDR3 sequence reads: CASSFLRGNKQYF. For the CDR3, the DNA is TGTGCCAGCAGTTTCCTACGGGGTAATAAGCAGTACTTC.

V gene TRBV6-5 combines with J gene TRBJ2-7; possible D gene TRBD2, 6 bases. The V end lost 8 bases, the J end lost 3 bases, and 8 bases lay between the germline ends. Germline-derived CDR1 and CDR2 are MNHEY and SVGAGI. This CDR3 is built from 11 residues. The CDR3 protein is CASLGLYEQYF. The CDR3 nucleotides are TGTGCCAGCTTGGGACTCTACGAGCAGTACTTC.

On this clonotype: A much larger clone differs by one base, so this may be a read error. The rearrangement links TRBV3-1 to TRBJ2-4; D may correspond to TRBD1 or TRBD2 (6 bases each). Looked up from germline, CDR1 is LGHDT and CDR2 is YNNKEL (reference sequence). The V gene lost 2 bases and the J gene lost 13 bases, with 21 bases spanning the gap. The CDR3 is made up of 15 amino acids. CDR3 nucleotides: TGTGCCAGCAGCCAAAGGGGGGCGACCTACAATGAGCAGTACTTC. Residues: CASSQRGATYNEQYF. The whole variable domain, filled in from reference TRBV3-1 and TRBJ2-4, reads DTAVSQTPKYLVTQMGNDKSIKCEQNLGHDTMYWYKQDSKKFLKIMFSYNNKELIINETVPNRFSPKSPDKAHLNLHINSLELGDSAVYFCASSQRGATYNEQYFGAGTRLSVL.

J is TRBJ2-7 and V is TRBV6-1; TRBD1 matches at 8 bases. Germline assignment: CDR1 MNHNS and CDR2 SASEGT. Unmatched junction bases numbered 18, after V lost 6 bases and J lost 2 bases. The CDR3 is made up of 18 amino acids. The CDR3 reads CASRALRDRPKAAYEQYF. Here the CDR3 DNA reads TGTGCCAGCAGAGCCCTCCGGGACAGGCCTAAGGCGGCCTACGAGCAGTACTTC.

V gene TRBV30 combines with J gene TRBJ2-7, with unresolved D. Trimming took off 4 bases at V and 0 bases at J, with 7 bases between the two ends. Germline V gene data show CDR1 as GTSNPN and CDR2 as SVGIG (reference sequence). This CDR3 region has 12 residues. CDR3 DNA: TGTGCCTGGACCTCGGTCTCCTACGAGCAGTACTTC. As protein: CAWTSVSYEQYF.

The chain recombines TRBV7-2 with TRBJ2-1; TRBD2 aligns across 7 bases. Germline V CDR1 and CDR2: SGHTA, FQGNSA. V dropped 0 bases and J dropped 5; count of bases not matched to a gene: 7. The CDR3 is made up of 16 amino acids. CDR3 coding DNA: TGTGCCAGCAGCTTAGCGGGAGGGCCCCTGCACAATGAGCAGTTCTTC. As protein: CASSLAGGPLHNEQFF.

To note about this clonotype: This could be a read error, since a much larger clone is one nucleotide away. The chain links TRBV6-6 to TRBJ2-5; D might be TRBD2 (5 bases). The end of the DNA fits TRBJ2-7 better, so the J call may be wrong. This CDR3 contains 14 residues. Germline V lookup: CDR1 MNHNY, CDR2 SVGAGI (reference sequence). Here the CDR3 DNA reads TGTGCCAGCAGTTACGCGCGGGTAGCCTACGAGCAGTACTTC. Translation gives CASSYARVAYEQYF.

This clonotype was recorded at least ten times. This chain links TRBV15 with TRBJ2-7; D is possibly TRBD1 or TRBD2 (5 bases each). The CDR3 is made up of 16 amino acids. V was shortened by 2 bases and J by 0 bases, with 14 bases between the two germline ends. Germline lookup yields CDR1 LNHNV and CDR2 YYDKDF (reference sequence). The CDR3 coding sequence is TGTGCCACCAGCAGACAGCCGGGACCTTACTCCTACGAGCAGTACTTC. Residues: CATSRQPGPYSYEQYF.

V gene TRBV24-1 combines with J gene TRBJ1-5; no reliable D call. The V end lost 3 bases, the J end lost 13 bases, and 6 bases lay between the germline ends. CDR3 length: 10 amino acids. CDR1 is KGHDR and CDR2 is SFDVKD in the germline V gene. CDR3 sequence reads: CATSDRTQHF. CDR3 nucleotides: TGTGCCACCAGTGATAGGACGCAGCATTTT.

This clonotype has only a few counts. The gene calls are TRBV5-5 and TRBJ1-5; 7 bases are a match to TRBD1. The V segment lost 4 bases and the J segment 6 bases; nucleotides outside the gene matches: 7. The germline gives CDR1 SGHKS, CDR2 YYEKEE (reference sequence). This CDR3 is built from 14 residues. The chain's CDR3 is CASSLTQGGQPQHF. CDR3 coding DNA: TGTGCCAGCAGCCTGACTCAGGGGGGTCAGCCCCAGCATTTT. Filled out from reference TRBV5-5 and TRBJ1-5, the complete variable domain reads DAGVTQSPTHLIKTRGQQVTLRCSPISGHKSVSWYQQVLGQGPQFIFQYYEKEERGRGNFPDRFSARQFPNYSSELNVNALLLGDSALYLCASSLTQGGQPQHFGDGTRLSIL.

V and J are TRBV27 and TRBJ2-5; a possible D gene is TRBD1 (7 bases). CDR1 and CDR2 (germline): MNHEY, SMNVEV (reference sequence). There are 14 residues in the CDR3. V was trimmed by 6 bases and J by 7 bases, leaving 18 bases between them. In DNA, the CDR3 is TGTGCCAGCAGCCGGCGGGCCCAGGGGGGGACCCAGTACTTC. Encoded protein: CASSRRAQGGTQYF.

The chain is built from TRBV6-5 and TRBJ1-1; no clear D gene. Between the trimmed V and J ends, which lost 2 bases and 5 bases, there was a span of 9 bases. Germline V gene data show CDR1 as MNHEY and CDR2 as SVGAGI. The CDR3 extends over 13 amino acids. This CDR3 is CASSYRSWTEAFF. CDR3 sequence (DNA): TGTGCCAGCAGTTACAGGTCCTGGACTGAAGCTTTCTTT.

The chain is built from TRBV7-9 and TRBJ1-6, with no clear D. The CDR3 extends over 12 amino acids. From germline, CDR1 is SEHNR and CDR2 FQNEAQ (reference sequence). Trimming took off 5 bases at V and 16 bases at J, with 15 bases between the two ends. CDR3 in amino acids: CASSATGPPLHF. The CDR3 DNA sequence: TGTGCCAGCAGCGCCACCGGGCCCCCTCTCCACTTT.

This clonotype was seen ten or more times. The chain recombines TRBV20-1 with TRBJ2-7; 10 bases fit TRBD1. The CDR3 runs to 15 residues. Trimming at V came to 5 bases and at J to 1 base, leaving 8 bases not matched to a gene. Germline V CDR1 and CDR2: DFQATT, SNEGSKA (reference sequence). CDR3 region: CSAVTGQGKSYEQYF. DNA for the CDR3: TGCAGTGCTGTTACGGGACAGGGGAAATCCTACGAGCAGTACTTC.